The rows below give T cell receptor beta chains drawn from one sample of a study of shared clonotypes between healthy human individuals. Generated by immunoSEQ multiplex PCR, the TCRdb table keeps only in-frame clones and is missing some. The sample holds approximately 980,000 clones, over 60% seen once. Sequenced sample: memory CD4+ T cells sorted from blood. These receptors all stem from a young man in good health. The CDR3 runs from the conserved cysteine through the conserved F or W. D genes are given only for firm matches. Not every row has a clone size; where given, it reads once, few, many or a size class.

CDR3 DNA: TGCAGCGTTGTTCGGAACCCCACAGATACGCAGTATTTT
CDR3 protein: CSVVRNPTDTQYF
D gene: NA
V gene: TRBV29-1
clone size: NA
J gene: TRBJ2-3

CDR3 DNA: TGTGCCAGTAGTTTGAACTTGGGGGGAGGCAATTCACCCCTCCACTTT
CDR3 protein: CASSLNLGGGNSPLHF
D gene: NA
V gene: TRBV19
clone size: NA
J gene: TRBJ1-6

CDR3 DNA: TGTCCTACCCGGGATCCCGGATCCTACGAGCAGTACTTC
CDR3 protein: CPTRDPGSYEQYF
D gene: NA
V gene: TRBV6-1
clone size: NA
J gene: TRBJ2-7

CDR3 DNA: TGTGCCACCCATCTAGCCTACGAGCAGTACTTC
CDR3 protein: CATHLAYEQYF
D gene: NA
V gene: TRBV25-1
clone size: NA
J gene: TRBJ2-7

CDR3 DNA: TGTGCCAGCAATACAGGGGGCGGCGAAAAACTGTTTTTT
CDR3 protein: CASNTGGGEKLFF
D gene: TRBD1
V gene: TRBV6-1
clone size: NA
J gene: TRBJ1-4

CDR3 DNA: TGTGCCAGCAGCTTCCCCAGGACTAGCGGCGACAATGAGCAGTTCTTC
CDR3 protein: CASSFPRTSGDNEQFF
D gene: TRBD2
V gene: TRBV7-2
clone size: NA
J gene: TRBJ2-1

CDR3 DNA: TGCGCCAGCTCGACAGGGCAGGTGTGGGAGCAGTACTTC
CDR3 protein: CASSTGQVWEQYF
D gene: TRBD1
V gene: TRBV5-1
clone size: NA
J gene: TRBJ2-7

CDR3 DNA: TGTGCCAGTAGCCTAGCGGGGAACCAAGAGACCCAGTACTTC
CDR3 protein: CASSLAGNQETQYF
D gene: TRBD2
V gene: TRBV19
clone size: NA
J gene: TRBJ2-5

CDR3 DNA: TGTGCCAGCAGAGCTTTCTCCACAGATACGCAGTATTTT
CDR3 protein: CASRAFSTDTQYF
D gene: NA
V gene: TRBV6-1
clone size: NA
J gene: TRBJ2-3

CDR3 DNA: TGTGCCAGCTCACCCGGGACAGATGAAGAGCAGTACTTC
CDR3 protein: CASSPGTDEEQYF
D gene: TRBD1
V gene: TRBV18
clone size: NA
J gene: TRBJ2-7

CDR3 DNA: TGTGCCATCAGTGAGTCCGGGCTAGCGGGGGGCTCCTACAATGAGCAGTTCTTC
CDR3 protein: CAISESGLAGGSYNEQFF
D gene: TRBD2
V gene: TRBV10-3
clone size: NA
J gene: TRBJ2-1

CDR3 DNA: TGTGCCACCAGCAGGGCCGGTGAAAAACTGTTTTTT
CDR3 protein: CATSRAGEKLFF
D gene: NA
V gene: TRBV15
clone size: NA
J gene: TRBJ1-4

CDR3 DNA: TGCGCCAGCAGCTCAGGACTAGCGGGGGGCCTGTCAATCTACAATGAGCAGTTCTTC
CDR3 protein: CASSSGLAGGLSIYNEQFF
D gene: TRBD2
V gene: TRBV5-1
clone size: many
J gene: TRBJ2-1

CDR3 DNA: TGTGCCTGGAGTGAGAGCTCTGGAAACACCATATATTTT
CDR3 protein: CAWSESSGNTIYF
D gene: NA
V gene: TRBV30
clone size: NA
J gene: TRBJ1-3

CDR3 DNA: TGCGCCAGCAGTGAAAGGAGGGCCCGCACCGGGGAGCTGTTTTTT
CDR3 protein: CASSERRARTGELFF
D gene: NA
V gene: TRBV10-2
clone size: NA
J gene: TRBJ2-2

CDR3 DNA: TGTGCCAGCAGCTTGGGAGGGCACAACACCGGGGAGCTGTTTTTT
CDR3 protein: CASSLGGHNTGELFF
D gene: NA
V gene: TRBV5-4
clone size: NA
J gene: TRBJ2-2

CDR3 DNA: TGTGCCAGCAGCCAAGAGAATCAGCTTAACTATGGCTACACCTTC
CDR3 protein: CASSQENQLNYGYTF
D gene: NA
V gene: TRBV4-2
clone size: NA
J gene: TRBJ1-2

CDR3 DNA: TGTGCCAGTAGTATCCAGGGGAGTCCGAACACTGAAGCTTTCTTT
CDR3 protein: CASSIQGSPNTEAFF
D gene: NA
V gene: TRBV19
clone size: NA
J gene: TRBJ1-1

CDR3 DNA: TGCGCCAGCAGCTCCGGGACAGTCAACACCGGGGAGCTGTTTTTT
CDR3 protein: CASSSGTVNTGELFF
D gene: TRBD1
V gene: TRBV5-1
clone size: many
J gene: TRBJ2-2

CDR3 DNA: TGTGCCAGCAGTGAACCGACTAGCGGGGACTTCTACAATGAGCAGTTCTTC
CDR3 protein: CASSEPTSGDFYNEQFF
D gene: TRBD2
V gene: TRBV6-1
clone size: once
J gene: TRBJ2-1

CDR3 DNA: TGTGCTAGTGGTGGACAGGCCGCGAACACCGGGGAGCTGTTTTTT
CDR3 protein: CASGGQAANTGELFF
D gene: TRBD1
V gene: TRBV12-5
clone size: NA
J gene: TRBJ2-2

CDR3 DNA: TGTGCCAGCAGTAAACAGGGTGACTATGGCTACACCTTC
CDR3 protein: CASSKQGDYGYTF
D gene: NA
V gene: TRBV6-1
clone size: NA
J gene: TRBJ1-2

CDR3 DNA: TGTGCCAGCAGCTTAGTTGCTAGCGGGATCTCCGGGGAGCTGTTTTTT
CDR3 protein: CASSLVASGISGELFF
D gene: TRBD2
V gene: TRBV7-2
clone size: few
J gene: TRBJ2-2

CDR3 DNA: TGTGCCACCAGCAGAGGGAGGGGACGAGGGAACACTGAAGCTTTCTTT
CDR3 protein: CATSRGRGRGNTEAFF
D gene: NA
V gene: TRBV15
clone size: NA
J gene: TRBJ1-1

CDR3 DNA: TGTGCCAGTAGTATATATCCGGGGCCCTACGAGCAGTACTTC
CDR3 protein: CASSIYPGPYEQYF
D gene: NA
V gene: TRBV19
clone size: NA
J gene: TRBJ2-7

CDR3 DNA: TGTGCCAGCACCGGACAGGACACCGGGGAGCTGTTTTTT
CDR3 protein: CASTGQDTGELFF
D gene: TRBD1
V gene: TRBV6-1
clone size: NA
J gene: TRBJ2-2

CDR3 DNA: TGCGCCAGCAGATTAACAGGGACGAACACCGGGGAGCTGTTTTTT
CDR3 protein: CASRLTGTNTGELFF
D gene: NA
V gene: TRBV5-1
clone size: few
J gene: TRBJ2-2

CDR3 DNA: TGTGCCAGCAGCTTGGCCACTAGCGGGATTACTGGGGAGCTGTTTTTT
CDR3 protein: CASSLATSGITGELFF
D gene: TRBD2
V gene: TRBV5-4
clone size: NA
J gene: TRBJ2-2

CDR3 DNA: TGTGCCAGCAGCAAAATAGGGGTCTGTAATAATACTGAAGCTTTCTTT
CDR3 protein: CASSKIGVCNNTEAFF
D gene: NA
V gene: TRBV21-1
clone size: NA
J gene: TRBJ1-1

CDR3 DNA: TGTGCCAGCAGTTTAATCGCCAGGGCCACTGAAGCTTTCTTT
CDR3 protein: CASSLIARATEAFF
D gene: NA
V gene: TRBV28
clone size: NA
J gene: TRBJ1-1

CDR3 DNA: TGTGCCAGCTGCCGGGACAGGGGTGCGAGCAATCAGCCCCAGCATTTT
CDR3 protein: CASCRDRGASNQPQHF
D gene: TRBD1
V gene: TRBV28
clone size: NA
J gene: TRBJ1-5

CDR3 DNA: TGTGCCAGTAGTACAGGGGGACACCGATCGAACACTGAAGCTTTCTTT
CDR3 protein: CASSTGGHRSNTEAFF
D gene: TRBD1
V gene: TRBV19
clone size: NA
J gene: TRBJ1-1

CDR3 DNA: TGTGCCAGCAGCACAGACAGGAACACTGAAGCTTTCTTT
CDR3 protein: CASSTDRNTEAFF
D gene: NA
V gene: TRBV7-8
clone size: NA
J gene: TRBJ1-1

CDR3 DNA: TGTGCCAGCAGAGTCGGACAGACCCGAGCTTTCTTT
CDR3 protein: CASRVGQTRAFF
D gene: NA
V gene: TRBV6-5
clone size: NA
J gene: TRBJ1-1

CDR3 DNA: TGTGCCAGCAGTGTAAACGCGGGGGGCGGAACAGATACGCAGTATTTT
CDR3 protein: CASSVNAGGGTDTQYF
D gene: TRBD2
V gene: TRBV6-1
clone size: NA
J gene: TRBJ2-3

CDR3 DNA: TGTGCCAGCAGCTTACCTGGCACGGGGGCGCTCATAGACTATGGCTACACCTTC
CDR3 protein: CASSLPGTGALIDYGYTF
D gene: NA
V gene: TRBV7-8
clone size: NA
J gene: TRBJ1-2

CDR3 DNA: TGTGCCAGCAGACAGGGTGTAACTGAAGCTTTCTTT
CDR3 protein: CASRQGVTEAFF
D gene: NA
V gene: TRBV7-2
clone size: NA
J gene: TRBJ1-1

CDR3 DNA: TGCGCCAGCAGCTTGGATCAGGGGAATGAGCAGTTCTTC
CDR3 protein: CASSLDQGNEQFF
D gene: NA
V gene: TRBV5-1
clone size: once
J gene: TRBJ2-1

CDR3 DNA: TGTGCCATCAGTGAGGGGCAGCCTAATGAAAAACTGTTTTTT
CDR3 protein: CAISEGQPNEKLFF
D gene: NA
V gene: TRBV10-3
clone size: NA
J gene: TRBJ1-4

CDR3 DNA: TGTGCCAGCAGCCTAGGACAGGAAAGTCAGCCCCAGCATTTT
CDR3 protein: CASSLGQESQPQHF
D gene: TRBD1
V gene: TRBV5-5
clone size: NA
J gene: TRBJ1-5

CDR3 DNA: TGCGCCAGCAGCCCACAGGGGTCCTACGAGCAGTACTTC
CDR3 protein: CASSPQGSYEQYF
D gene: TRBD1
V gene: TRBV4-1
clone size: many
J gene: TRBJ2-7

CDR3 DNA: TGTGCCAGCAGCTTATCCGGGACTAGCGGTTACAATGAGCAGTTCTTC
CDR3 protein: CASSLSGTSGYNEQFF
D gene: TRBD2
V gene: TRBV7-6
clone size: few
J gene: TRBJ2-1

CDR3 DNA: TGTGCCAGCTCACCGGGGGGACAGACCTACGAGCAGTACTTC
CDR3 protein: CASSPGGQTYEQYF
D gene: NA
V gene: TRBV18
clone size: few
J gene: TRBJ2-7

CDR3 DNA: TGTGCCAGCAGCCTATCCGGAAACACCATATATTTT
CDR3 protein: CASSLSGNTIYF
D gene: NA
V gene: TRBV7-9
clone size: NA
J gene: TRBJ1-3

CDR3 DNA: TGCGCCAGCGGGAGGGCCGCCGGGGAGCTGTTTTTT
CDR3 protein: CASGRAAGELFF
D gene: TRBD2
V gene: TRBV10-2
clone size: few
J gene: TRBJ2-2

CDR3 DNA: TGTGCCAGCAGTGATCAGGGGCGCGGAGATACGCAGTATTTT
CDR3 protein: CASSDQGRGDTQYF
D gene: NA
V gene: TRBV2
clone size: few
J gene: TRBJ2-3

CDR3 DNA: TGTGCCAGCAGCGTCTCAATGACAGGGTCAGCGCAGTTCTTC
CDR3 protein: CASSVSMTGSAQFF
D gene: TRBD1
V gene: TRBV9
clone size: NA
J gene: TRBJ2-1

CDR3 DNA: TGTGCCAGCAGCTTAGCGAGACTAGCGGGAGCGGCAGATACGCAGTATTTT
CDR3 protein: CASSLARLAGAADTQYF
D gene: TRBD2
V gene: TRBV7-2
clone size: NA
J gene: TRBJ2-3

CDR3 DNA: TGTGCCAGCGGCCCCGGACGGGGGATCTGGGGTGGCTACACCTTC
CDR3 protein: CASGPGRGIWGGYTF
D gene: NA
V gene: TRBV27
clone size: many
J gene: TRBJ1-2